These T cell receptor beta chains were read from a single sample in a study of blood T cell repertoires in COVID-19. Here immunoSEQ multiplex PCR was the method, and the copy in TCRdb shows in-frame clones only, minus some. This sample has under 200,000 clones; about 80% occur once, and the top ten carry 6.9%. Sequencing input: peripheral blood. Every receptor here comes from a man aged 60 to 75 with acute or convalescent COVID-19. The CDR3 runs from the conserved cysteine through the conserved F or W. The order of the fields is clone size, V gene, D gene, J gene, CDR3 protein, CDR3 DNA. A D gene is named only where the DNA matches it firmly. Where a row states a size, it is once, few, many or the class of an expanded clone; other rows omit it.

clone size: once
V gene: TRBV5-5
D gene: TRBD2
J gene: TRBJ2-7
CDR3 protein: CASNPGLAGASPYEQYF
CDR3 DNA: TGTGCCAGCAATCCGGGACTAGCGGGAGCCTCACCCTACGAGCAGTACTTC

clone size: .
V gene: TRBV9
D gene: .
J gene: TRBJ2-3
CDR3 protein: CASSVTFRDTDTQYF
CDR3 DNA: TGTGCCAGCAGCGTAACGTTTCGCGACACAGATACGCAGTATTTT

clone size: .
V gene: TRBV2
D gene: TRBD1
J gene: TRBJ1-2
CDR3 protein: CASIDRDRDGYTF
CDR3 DNA: TGTGCCAGCATTGACAGGGATCGCGATGGCTACACCTTC

clone size: .
V gene: TRBV10-3
D gene: TRBD1
J gene: TRBJ2-2
CDR3 protein: CAISEPTGAIGAGELFF
CDR3 DNA: TGTGCCATCAGTGAGCCCACAGGGGCCATTGGGGCCGGGGAGCTGTTTTTT

clone size: .
V gene: TRBV3-1/TRBV3-2
D gene: TRBD1
J gene: TRBJ1-4
CDR3 protein: CASSHETGANEKLFF
CDR3 DNA: TGTGCCAGCAGCCATGAAACAGGGGCTAATGAAAAACTGTTTTTT

clone size: .
V gene: TRBV18
D gene: TRBD1
J gene: TRBJ1-1
CDR3 protein: CASSRTGGTEAFF
CDR3 DNA: TGTGCCAGCTCACGGACAGGGGGCACTGAAGCTTTCTTT

clone size: once
V gene: TRBV3-1/TRBV3-2
D gene: TRBD1
J gene: TRBJ1-1
CDR3 protein: CASSHQGAGVTEAFF
CDR3 DNA: TGTGCCAGCAGCCACCAGGGGGCCGGAGTCACTGAAGCTTTCTTT

clone size: .
V gene: TRBV6-5
D gene: TRBD1
J gene: TRBJ1-5
CDR3 protein: CAVGQGLHQPQHF
CDR3 DNA: TGTGCCGTGGGACAGGGATTGCATCAGCCCCAGCATTTT

clone size: .
V gene: TRBV10-3
D gene: .
J gene: TRBJ1-2
CDR3 protein: CAISGGGSGYGYTF
CDR3 DNA: TGTGCCATCAGTGGGGGAGGGAGCGGCTATGGCTACACCTTC

clone size: .
V gene: TRBV15
D gene: .
J gene: TRBJ2-1
CDR3 protein: CATSTSASSYNEQFF
CDR3 DNA: TGTGCCACCAGTACCAGCGCGAGCTCCTACAATGAGCAGTTCTTC

clone size: .
V gene: TRBV2
D gene: .
J gene: TRBJ1-1
CDR3 protein: CASKGDSMNTEAFF
CDR3 DNA: TGTGCCAGCAAAGGTGACAGCATGAACACTGAAGCTTTCTTT

clone size: .
V gene: TRBV4-1
D gene: .
J gene: TRBJ2-7
CDR3 protein: CASSQDDPGPYEQYF
CDR3 DNA: TGCGCCAGCAGCCAAGATGACCCAGGGCCCTACGAGCAGTACTTC

clone size: .
V gene: TRBV30
D gene: TRBD2
J gene: TRBJ2-7
CDR3 protein: CAWSWEGEQYF
CDR3 DNA: TGTGCCTGGAGTTGGGAGGGCGAGCAGTACTTC

clone size: few
V gene: TRBV9
D gene: .
J gene: TRBJ2-2
CDR3 protein: CASSVGSPVNTGELFF
CDR3 DNA: TGTGCCAGCAGCGTAGGCTCACCGGTCAACACCGGGGAGCTGTTTTTT

clone size: .
V gene: TRBV5-1
D gene: TRBD1
J gene: TRBJ2-1
CDR3 protein: CASSTDRVFFF
CDR3 DNA: TGCGCCAGCAGCACGGACAGGGTCTTTTTCTTC

clone size: .
V gene: TRBV7-9
D gene: .
J gene: TRBJ1-2
CDR3 protein: CASSFLTAREGNYGYTF
CDR3 DNA: TGTGCCAGCAGCTTCCTAACGGCGAGGGAGGGGAACTATGGCTACACCTTC

clone size: .
V gene: TRBV4-3
D gene: TRBD1
J gene: TRBJ1-6
CDR3 protein: CASSQAGQGASPLHF
CDR3 DNA: TGCGCCAGCAGCCAAGCCGGCCAGGGGGCCTCACCCCTCCACTTT

clone size: .
V gene: TRBV2
D gene: TRBD1
J gene: TRBJ1-6
CDR3 protein: CASIAEEGANSPLHF
CDR3 DNA: TGTGCCAGCATAGCCGAGGAGGGGGCTAATTCACCCCTCCACTTT

clone size: .
V gene: TRBV12-3/TRBV12-4
D gene: .
J gene: TRBJ1-3
CDR3 protein: CASSVSVAYTIYF
CDR3 DNA: TGTGCCAGCAGTGTAAGCGTGGCATACACCATATATTTT

clone size: .
V gene: TRBV25-1
D gene: TRBD1
J gene: TRBJ1-5
CDR3 protein: CASSLPGQGQVSNQPQHF
CDR3 DNA: TGTGCCAGCAGTCTCCCGGGACAGGGACAGGTTAGCAATCAGCCCCAGCATTTT

clone size: .
V gene: TRBV21-1
D gene: .
J gene: TRBJ2-3
CDR3 protein: CASSKALSGEQTDTQYF
CDR3 DNA: TGTGCCAGCAGCAAAGCGCTATCGGGGGAGCAGACAGATACGCAGTATTTT

clone size: .
V gene: TRBV5-1
D gene: .
J gene: TRBJ1-1
CDR3 protein: CASSLLATVNTEAFF
CDR3 DNA: TGCGCCAGCAGCTTATTAGCGACGGTGAACACTGAAGCTTTCTTT

clone size: .
V gene: TRBV7-3
D gene: TRBD2
J gene: TRBJ2-1
CDR3 protein: CASSQTSGGAWNEQFF
CDR3 DNA: TGTGCCAGCAGCCAAACTAGCGGGGGGGCGTGGAATGAGCAGTTCTTC

clone size: .
V gene: TRBV19
D gene: .
J gene: TRBJ2-1
CDR3 protein: CASTKKGRSHNEQFF
CDR3 DNA: TGTGCCAGTACTAAAAAAGGGAGGTCTCACAATGAGCAGTTCTTC

clone size: .
V gene: TRBV6-5
D gene: .
J gene: TRBJ1-2
CDR3 protein: CASRRDSGYGYTF
CDR3 DNA: TGTGCCAGCAGGCGGGACTCCGGGTATGGCTACACCTTC

clone size: .
V gene: TRBV2
D gene: TRBD1
J gene: TRBJ2-3
CDR3 protein: CASLLERGPDTQYF
CDR3 DNA: TGTGCCAGCCTTTTAGAGAGGGGGCCAGATACGCAGTATTTT

clone size: few
V gene: TRBV27
D gene: TRBD2
J gene: TRBJ2-1
CDR3 protein: CASSLIYSSGGVPNEQFF
CDR3 DNA: TGTGCCAGCAGCCTAATCTACTCTAGCGGGGGGGTCCCCAATGAGCAGTTCTTC

clone size: .
V gene: TRBV6-4
D gene: TRBD2
J gene: TRBJ2-6
CDR3 protein: CASSEKTSVQLSGANVLTF
CDR3 DNA: TGTGCCAGCAGTGAAAAGACTAGCGTTCAACTCTCTGGGGCCAACGTCCTGACTTTC

clone size: .
V gene: TRBV29-1
D gene: .
J gene: TRBJ1-2
CDR3 protein: CSADAGGSSYGYTF
CDR3 DNA: TGCAGCGCGGATGCGGGGGGCTCGAGCTATGGCTACACCTTC

clone size: .
V gene: TRBV7-3
D gene: .
J gene: TRBJ2-1
CDR3 protein: CASSLKGGPSSYNEQFF
CDR3 DNA: TGTGCCAGCAGCCTTAAGGGGGGGCCCAGCTCCTACAATGAGCAGTTCTTC

clone size: .
V gene: TRBV27
D gene: TRBD1
J gene: TRBJ1-6
CDR3 protein: CASSPGQGNSPLHF
CDR3 DNA: TGTGCCAGCAGTCCCGGACAGGGAAATTCACCCCTCCACTTT

clone size: .
V gene: TRBV15
D gene: TRBD1
J gene: TRBJ2-7
CDR3 protein: CATSSPSGTVRYF
CDR3 DNA: TGTGCCACCAGCAGTCCCTCCGGGACAGTGCGGTACTTC

clone size: .
V gene: TRBV10-3
D gene: .
J gene: TRBJ1-5
CDR3 protein: CAISESQNSNQPQHF
CDR3 DNA: TGTGCCATCAGTGAGTCCCAGAATAGCAATCAGCCCCAGCATTTT

clone size: .
V gene: TRBV5-3
D gene: .
J gene: TRBJ2-1
CDR3 protein: CARSYGLLRPYNEQFF
CDR3 DNA: TGTGCCAGAAGCTACGGACTCCTCAGGCCCTACAATGAGCAGTTCTTC

clone size: .
V gene: TRBV4-1
D gene: .
J gene: TRBJ2-1
CDR3 protein: CASSQEPRDKSYNEQFF
CDR3 DNA: TGCGCCAGCAGCCAAGAGCCCCGGGACAAATCCTACAATGAGCAGTTCTTC

clone size: .
V gene: TRBV28
D gene: .
J gene: TRBJ2-5
CDR3 protein: CASRTVQETQYF
CDR3 DNA: TGTGCCAGCAGGACAGTCCAAGAGACCCAGTACTTC

clone size: .
V gene: TRBV19
D gene: TRBD2
J gene: TRBJ2-1
CDR3 protein: CASSILGTSGGPSSYNEQFF
CDR3 DNA: TGTGCCAGTAGTATATTGGGGACTAGCGGGGGACCAAGCTCCTACAATGAGCAGTTCTTC

clone size: few
V gene: TRBV30
D gene: .
J gene: TRBJ1-3
CDR3 protein: CAWSTSGQPGNTIYF
CDR3 DNA: TGTGCCTGGAGTACCTCAGGACAGCCCGGAAACACCATATATTTT

clone size: .
V gene: TRBV4-1
D gene: .
J gene: TRBJ2-7
CDR3 protein: CASSHLATEQYF
CDR3 DNA: TGCGCCAGCAGCCACCTAGCTACCGAGCAGTACTTC

clone size: many
V gene: TRBV9
D gene: TRBD1
J gene: TRBJ2-7
CDR3 protein: CASSETGQNYEQYF
CDR3 DNA: TGTGCCAGCAGCGAGACGGGACAGAACTACGAGCAGTACTTC

clone size: .
V gene: TRBV2
D gene: .
J gene: TRBJ1-5
CDR3 protein: CASSEIAGNQPQHF
CDR3 DNA: TGTGCCAGCAGTGAAATCGCCGGGAATCAGCCCCAGCATTTT

clone size: .
V gene: TRBV7-6
D gene: TRBD1
J gene: TRBJ1-2
CDR3 protein: CASSLAGQGHGYTF
CDR3 DNA: TGTGCCAGCAGCTTAGCCGGACAGGGTCATGGCTACACCTTC

clone size: .
V gene: TRBV7-3
D gene: .
J gene: TRBJ1-2
CDR3 protein: CASSLRGGEGGYTF
CDR3 DNA: TGTGCCAGCAGCTTAAGGGGGGGCGAGGGTGGCTACACCTTC

clone size: once
V gene: TRBV9
D gene: TRBD2
J gene: TRBJ2-7
CDR3 protein: CASSVGASGVLESEQYF
CDR3 DNA: TGTGCCAGCAGCGTAGGGGCTAGCGGAGTGTTAGAATCCGAGCAGTACTTC